The T cell receptor beta chain described here comes from a study of T cell responses to AZD1222 COVID-19 vaccine. Only in-frame clones appear in the TCRdb table, and some are missing; sequencing was by immunoSEQ multiplex PCR. The sample has roughly 150,000 clones; 92% are singletons. The CDR3 has 11 residues. V was clipped by 5 bases and J by 4 bases, with 8 bases between them. Looked up from germline, CDR1 is SQVTM and CDR2 is ANQGSEA. This clonotype was sampled from an adult in good health. Sequencing was performed on peripheral blood, taken on day 0 of AZD1222 vaccination. The chain has TRBV29-1 and TRBJ1-1; D unresolved. The CDR3 loop reads CSVTGSTEAFF. The CDR3 coding sequence is TGCAGCGTTACCGGTAGCACTGAAGCTTTCTTT.